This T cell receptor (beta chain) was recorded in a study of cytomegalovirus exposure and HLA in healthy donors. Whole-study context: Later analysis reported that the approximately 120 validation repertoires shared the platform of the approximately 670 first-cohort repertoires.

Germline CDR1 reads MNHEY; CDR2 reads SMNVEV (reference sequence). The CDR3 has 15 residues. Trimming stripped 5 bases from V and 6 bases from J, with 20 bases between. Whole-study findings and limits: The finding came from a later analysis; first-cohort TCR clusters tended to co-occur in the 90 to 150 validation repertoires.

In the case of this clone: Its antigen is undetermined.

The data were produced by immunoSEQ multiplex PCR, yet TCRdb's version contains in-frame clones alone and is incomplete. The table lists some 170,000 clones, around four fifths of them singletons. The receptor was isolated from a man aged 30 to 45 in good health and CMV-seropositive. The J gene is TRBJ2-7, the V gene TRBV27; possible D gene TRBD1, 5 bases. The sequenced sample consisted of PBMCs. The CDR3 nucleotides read TGTGCCAGCAGTATTCTTGGGGCAGGGCTTAGCGAGCAGTACTTC. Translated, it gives CASSILGAGLSEQYF.